The 32 T cell receptor beta chains in this list originate from one sample, sequenced in a study of cytomegalovirus exposure and HLA in healthy donors. Researchers ran the PCR with 60 Vbeta and 13 Jbeta primers. Sequencing was performed with immunoSEQ multiplex PCR; in TCRdb, only in-frame clones are kept and a portion is missing. The data contain about 140,000 clones, roughly 76% of them singletons. What was sequenced was PBMCs. These receptors came from a human donor in good health.

This chain connects TRBV4-1 to TRBJ2-1; the D gene is possibly TRBD2 (5 bases). V dropped 1 base and J dropped 8 bases, with 12 bases sitting between them. Germline loops: CDR1 MGHRA, CDR2 YSYEKL. This CDR3 is built from 14 residues. This chain's CDR3 is CASSQGEKWDEQFF. CDR3 DNA: TGCGCCAGCAGCCAAGGGGAGAAGTGGGATGAGCAGTTCTTC.

This clone counts as medium-sized (0.01 to 0.1%). V and J are TRBV28 and TRBJ2-2; TRBD2 agrees at 11 bases. Germline V gene lookup returns CDR1 MDHEN and CDR2 SYDVKM. The CDR3 extends over 16 amino acids. V lost 5 bases, J lost 5 bases, and 7 bases stayed unmatched. CDR3 DNA: TGTGCCAGCAGTGAACTAGCGGGAGATGGTACCGGGGAGCTGTTTTTT. Protein product: CASSELAGDGTGELFF.

This clone is a singleton in its sample. V and J are TRBV10-1 and TRBJ1-1; D is perhaps TRBD1 (5 bases). This CDR3 is built from 15 residues. Trimming removed 2 bases at V and 0 bases at J, with 10 bases between. Germline CDR1 WNHNN, CDR2 SYGVQD (reference sequence). The CDR3 DNA sequence: TGCGCCAGCAGTGAGAGGACGGACATGAACACTGAAGCTTTCTTT. Residues: CASSERTDMNTEAFF.

The chain couples TRBV12-5 to TRBJ2-7; possible D gene TRBD2, 6 bases. This CDR3 contains 16 residues. In germline, CDR1 is LGHNT, CDR2 FRNRAP. Trimming left V 1 base short and J 2 bases short, with 15 bases between. The DNA of the CDR3 is TGTGCTAGTGGTTTGGATGGGGGGAGCGCTCCCTACGAGCAGTACTTC. The encoded protein is CASGLDGGSAPYEQYF.

The gene calls are TRBV28 and TRBJ2-1; 11 bases map to TRBD2. This CDR3 contains 15 residues. CDR1 is MDHEN, CDR2 SYDVKM, per germline. V lost 5 bases and J lost 5; bases outside the gene matches: 5. CDR3 bases: TGTGCCAGCAGTCTTAGCGGGAGGGCCAACAATGAGCAGTTCTTC. Translated: CASSLSGRANNEQFF.

The rearrangement links TRBV5-4 to TRBJ2-5; D is perhaps TRBD2 (5 bases). From germline, CDR1 is SGHNT and CDR2 YYREEE (reference sequence). This CDR3 has 14 amino acids. V was pared by 2 bases and J by 5 bases, with 13 bases between. The CDR3 nucleotides read TGTGCCAGCAGCTTAGTGTTGGGAGACGAGACCCAGTACTTC. Its translation: CASSLVLGDETQYF.

The chain is built from TRBV11-1 and TRBJ2-1, with D possibly TRBD2 on 5 matching bases. Trimming shortened V by 5 bases and J by 1 base, and 21 bases separated the two germline ends. CDR3 length equals 18 residues. The germline CDR1 and CDR2 sequences are SGHAT and FQDESV (reference sequence). The CDR3 DNA follows: TGTGCCAGCAGCCAGACGTGGGGATTAGAGGGATCCTACAATGAGCAGTTCTTC. Encoded protein: CASSQTWGLEGSYNEQFF.

As to this clone: At one end the junction does not follow the germline gene, possibly because of a read error. This chain links TRBV7-7 with TRBJ2-5; possible D gene TRBD2, 5 bases. Germline values: CDR1 SSHAT, CDR2 FNYEAQ (reference sequence). The CDR3 totals 13 residues. CDR3 sequence (DNA): TGTGCTAGCAGCCTTTTGGGCGGGGAGACCCAGTACTTC. Translated: CASSLLGGETQYF.

The genes are TRBV7-2 and TRBJ2-2; D gene ambiguous. Germline V gene sequence: CDR1 SGHTA, CDR2 FQGNSA. The length of the CDR3 is 15 residues. Trimming removed 1 base from V and 3 bases from J, with 9 bases in between. CDR3 sequence: CASSLELSYTGELFF. CDR3 in DNA: TGTGCCAGCAGCTTAGAGCTCTCCTACACCGGGGAGCTGTTTTTT.

The chain joins TRBV6-5 to TRBJ1-2; D gene unclear. Germline loops: CDR1 MNHEY, CDR2 SVGAGI. The length of the CDR3 is 13 residues. V was clipped by 4 bases and J by 0 bases, with 6 bases between them. CDR3 sequence reads: CASSSPSNYGYTF. The CDR3 bases are TGTGCCAGCAGTTCCCCCTCTAACTATGGCTACACCTTC.

The rearrangement joins TRBV5-1 to TRBJ2-1; 9 bases map to TRBD2. The CDR3 loop spans 15 amino acids. Looked up from germline, CDR1 is SGHRS and CDR2 is YFSETQ. V lost 2 bases and J lost 2; bases outside the gene matches: 2. For the CDR3, the DNA is TGCGCCAGCAGCTTAGCTAGCGGGACCTACAATGAGCAGTTCTTC. Translated, it gives CASSLASGTYNEQFF.

The chain uses TRBV29-1 and TRBJ2-1; D perhaps matches TRBD2 (6 bases). CDR3 size: 16 residues. CDR1 SQVTM and CDR2 ANQGSEA come from the germline V gene. V lost 0 bases and J 1 base, leaving 13 bases between the germline ends. CDR3 sequence reads: CSVEDYWGESYNEQFF. DNA of the CDR3: TGCAGCGTTGAAGATTATTGGGGGGAGTCCTACAATGAGCAGTTCTTC.

J is TRBJ1-1 and V is TRBV5-1; 8 bases fit TRBD1. Germline assignment: CDR1 SGHRS and CDR2 YFSETQ. This CDR3 is 13 amino acids long. V dropped 4 bases and J dropped 10; count of bases not matched to a gene: 9. The CDR3 here is CASSQPPGGSAFF. DNA of the CDR3: TGCGCCAGCAGCCAACCTCCAGGGGGCTCAGCTTTCTTT.

The sample holds one count of this clone. CDR3 sequence: CASSDSKGAYGYTF. CDR3 DNA: TGTGCCAGCAGTGACTCGAAGGGGGCGTATGGCTACACCTTC. This sequence joins TRBV6-4 and TRBJ1-2; TRBD1 aligns across 7 bases. The CDR3 length is 14 residues. Germline V lookup: CDR1 MRHNA, CDR2 SNTAGT. V lost 0 bases, J lost 5 bases, and 3 bases stayed unmatched.

V gene TRBV25-1 combines with J gene TRBJ2-2, with 7 bases lining up with TRBD1. Looked up from germline, CDR1 is MGHDK and CDR2 is SYGVNS. V gave up 8 bases and J gave up 5 bases; unmatched junction bases: 5. CDR3 length: 13 amino acids. The CDR3 DNA sequence: TGTGCCAGCCACGCAGGGGGTACCGGGGAGCTGTTTTTT. The encoded protein is CASHAGGTGELFF.

V usage is TRBV19 and J usage is TRBJ1-6; perhaps TRBD1 as D (6 bases). The CDR3 is made up of 12 amino acids. Germline-derived CDR1 and CDR2 are LNHDA and SQIVND (reference sequence). Trimming cost V 6 bases and J 9 bases, with 9 bases left between them. DNA of the CDR3: TGTGCCAGTAGGGGGGCTGGTTCACCCCTCCACTTT. Protein: CASRGAGSPLHF. The full variable domain, completed using reference TRBV19 and TRBJ1-6, is DGGITQSPKYLFRKEGQNVTLSCEQNLNHDAMYWYRQDPGQGLRLIYYSQIVNDFQKGDIAEGYSVSREKKESFPLTVTSAQKNPTAFYLCASRGAGSPLHFGNGTRLTVT.

This clone occurred a few times. The CDR3 DNA sequence: TGTGCCAGCAGCCACCGGGGGTCAGATACGCAGTATTTT. It specifies CASSHRGSDTQYF. This chain uses TRBV7-9 with TRBJ2-3, with a possible D match to TRBD2 (6 bases). Germline CDR1 reads SEHNR; CDR2 reads FQNEAQ (reference sequence). V was clipped by 5 bases and J by 4 bases, with 10 bases between them. The CDR3 loop spans 13 amino acids.

The genes are TRBV6-6 and TRBJ1-2; TRBD1 matches 10 bases. Germline trimming cut 5 bases from V and 0 bases from J; bases unmatched to any gene: 6. Germline V gene data show CDR1 as MNHNY and CDR2 as SVGAGI (reference sequence). This CDR3 is 16 amino acids long. The CDR3 coding sequence is TGTGCCAGCAGTAACGGGACAGGGGTGACTAACTATGGCTACACCTTC. Translated, it gives CASSNGTGVTNYGYTF.

The rearrangement uses TRBV5-1 and TRBJ2-1, with D possibly TRBD1 on 6 matching bases. V was cut by 6 bases and J by 8 bases, with 15 bases left in between. Germline CDR1 reads SGHRS; CDR2 reads YFSETQ. CDR3 length: 13 amino acids. The CDR3 sequence: CASTITGNHEQFF. The CDR3 DNA is TGCGCCAGCACCATAACAGGGAATCATGAGCAGTTCTTC.

V usage is TRBV4-1 and J usage is TRBJ2-7; 7 bases line up with TRBD1. CDR3 size: 17 residues. The trim removed 0 bases at V and 2 bases at J, leaving 10 bases unmatched. The germline gives CDR1 MGHRA, CDR2 YSYEKL. DNA of the CDR3: TGCGCCAGCAGCCAAGAAAGGAGACAGGGATCAACCTACGAGCAGTACTTC. Translated: CASSQERRQGSTYEQYF.

This sequence joins TRBV2 and TRBJ2-2, with 8 bases that match TRBD1. The CDR3 consists of 14 residues. Per germline, CDR1 SNHLY and CDR2 FYNNEI. J was trimmed by 7 bases and V by 5 bases; bases with no gene match: 6. CDR3: CASSPTGVGGELFF. In nucleotides, the CDR3 is TGTGCCAGCAGTCCGACAGGGGTTGGCGGGGAGCTGTTTTTT.

This sequence joins TRBV9 and TRBJ2-7; 9 bases match TRBD1. The trim removed 4 bases at V and 7 bases at J, leaving 12 bases unmatched. Per the germline V gene, CDR1 is SGDLS and CDR2 is YYNGEE. This CDR3 has 15 amino acids. The CDR3 loop is CASSPAGTGSGEQYF. The CDR3 DNA reads as TGTGCCAGCAGCCCGGCCGGGACAGGGAGTGGAGAGCAGTACTTC.

There are a few counts of this clone. The genes are TRBV27 and TRBJ1-1, with D possibly being TRBD1 (6 bases). This CDR3 is built from 14 residues. V was trimmed by 7 bases and J by 7 bases, leaving 19 bases between them. Per germline, CDR1 MNHEY and CDR2 SMNVEV (reference sequence). The CDR3 loop reads CASIQAGGQGEAFF. In DNA, the CDR3 is TGTGCCAGCATTCAAGCCGGGGGGCAAGGTGAAGCTTTCTTT.

V is TRBV7-9 and J is TRBJ2-7; D might be TRBD2 (6 bases). V gave up 4 bases and J gave up 0 bases, with 7 bases separating them. The CDR3 sequence is 13 residues long. Germline V gene data show CDR1 as SEHNR and CDR2 as FQNEAQ (reference sequence). The CDR3 DNA reads TGTGCCAGCAGCTATAGCGGCTCCTACGAGCAGTACTTC. Its translation is CASSYSGSYEQYF.

This clone appeared a few times. V and J are TRBV5-6 and TRBJ1-2; D gene uncertain. Deletions cut 0 bases from V and 7 bases from J, with 10 bases between. From germline, CDR1 is SGHDT and CDR2 YYEEEE. The CDR3 has 13 residues. The CDR3, as DNA: TGTGCCAGCAGCTTGGTCGGGTACGGTGGCTACACCTTC. This sequence encodes CASSLVGYGGYTF.

There are a few counts of this clone. The V gene is TRBV7-9, the J gene TRBJ2-7; D is unclear. The germline V gene encodes CDR1 SEHNR and CDR2 FQNEAQ (reference sequence). This CDR3 spans 13 amino acids. With 5 bases removed from V and 1 base from J, the gap between germline ends came to 9 bases. The CDR3 spells CASSHVQSYEQYF. In DNA form, the CDR3 reads TGTGCCAGCAGCCACGTACAGTCCTACGAGCAGTACTTC.

The chain is built from TRBV11-3 and TRBJ2-5; 10 bases map to TRBD2. The V gene end was trimmed by 8 bases and the J gene end by 4 bases; junction bases not matched to a gene: 10. The CDR3 contains 15 residues. Germline CDR1 SGHNT, CDR2 YENEEA. The CDR3 loop is CASSPSGSSIETQYF. In nucleotides, the CDR3 is TGTGCCAGCTCGCCTAGCGGGAGTTCTATAGAGACCCAGTACTTC. The complete variable domain, with remaining parts taken from reference TRBV11-3 and TRBJ2-5, reads EAGVVQSPRYKIIEKKQPVAFWCNPISGHNTLYWYLQNLGQGPELLIRYENEEAVDDSQLPKDRFSAERLKGVDSTLKIQPAELGDSAVYLCASSPSGSSIETQYFGPGTRLLVL.

V and J are TRBV5-1 and TRBJ2-1, with 11 positions matching TRBD2. The J segment lost 6 bases and the V segment lost 4 bases, leaving 3 bases of the junction unmatched. The CDR3 length is 14 residues. CDR1 SGHRS and CDR2 YFSETQ come from the germline V gene. This chain's CDR3 is CASSLLAGGNEQFF. In DNA, the CDR3 is TGCGCCAGCAGCCTCCTAGCGGGAGGCAATGAGCAGTTCTTC.

This chain uses TRBV27 with TRBJ2-7, with D perhaps TRBD1 (8 bases). CDR3 length: 16 amino acids. Trimming shortened V by 5 bases and J by 1 base, and 18 bases separated the two germline ends. Germline-derived CDR1 and CDR2 are MNHEY and SMNVEV (reference sequence). Here the CDR3 reads CASSPRGDRKSYEQYF. CDR3 sequence (DNA): TGTGCCAGCAGTCCCCGGGGGGACAGGAAATCCTACGAGCAGTACTTC.

The CDR3 coding sequence is TGCAGCGTTGGGGACAGCTACGAGCAGTACTTC. Amino acid sequence: CSVGDSYEQYF. The chain is built from TRBV29-1 and TRBJ2-7; 7 bases match TRBD1. The CDR3 is 11 amino acids. Germline CDR1 reads SQVTM; CDR2 reads ANQGSEA. J was trimmed by 3 bases and V by 4 bases; bases with no gene match: 0.

The chain joins TRBV18 to TRBJ1-2; 8 bases match TRBD1. The germline CDR1 and CDR2 sequences are KGHSH and LQKENI. Unmatched junction bases numbered 10, after V lost 3 bases and J lost 1 base. This CDR3 contains 17 residues. This chain's CDR3 is CASSPRQGPMNNYGYTF. As DNA, the CDR3 is TGTGCCAGCTCACCTCGACAGGGGCCCATGAATAACTATGGCTACACCTTC.

V is TRBV6-5 and J is TRBJ1-3; 9 bases are a match to TRBD1. There are 15 residues in the CDR3. CDR1 is MNHEY and CDR2 is SVGAGI in the germline V gene. Trimming cost V 1 base and J 4 bases; bases outside gene matches: 2. The DNA of the CDR3 is TGTGCCAGCAGTTACTACAGGGGGCAAGGAAACACCATATATTTT. This encodes CASSYYRGQGNTIYF.